One sample yielded the 15 T cell receptor beta chains listed below, sequenced in a study of vaccination effects on CD4 cells after COVID-19. The antigens these receptors bind are not known. CD4+ T cell isolation took place after 10 days of culture. Two-dose BNT162b2 or mRNA-1273 vaccination was given to participants. TCRdb's table, derived via immunoSEQ multiplex PCR, lists solely in-frame clones and lacks some. This sample has some 70,000 clones; under 80% occur once, and the top ten carry around 2.5%. Here the sequenced sample was CD4+ T cells from PBMCs cultured without peptide, taken after COVID-19 vaccination. All receptors come from a human donor who received a COVID-19 vaccine.

The chain carries TRBV2 and TRBJ1-2, with D hard to call. Trimming took 6 bases from V and 2 from J, leaving 10 bases between them. The CDR3 is made up of 13 amino acids. Germline V lookup: CDR1 SNHLY, CDR2 FYNNEI. CDR3 region: CASRPRENYGYTF. The CDR3 DNA reads TGTGCCAGCAGACCCAGAGAAAACTATGGCTACACCTTC.

The V and J genes are TRBV19 and TRBJ2-3; 7 bases are shared with TRBD2. Unmatched junction bases numbered 7, after V lost 10 bases and J lost 0 bases. Germline CDR1 LNHDA, CDR2 SQIVND (reference sequence). The CDR3 loop spans 14 amino acids. The DNA for the CDR3 is TGTGCCACCCAATGGGGGGGTAGCACAGATACGCAGTATTTT. This translates into CATQWGGSTDTQYF.

The chain links TRBV5-4 to TRBJ1-2; D remains unclear. The CDR3 length is 13 residues. Germline V gene lookup returns CDR1 SGHNT and CDR2 YYREEE (reference sequence). Trimming took 2 bases from V and 2 from J, leaving 7 bases between them. The CDR3 spells CASSFSANYGYTF. CDR3 nucleotides: TGTGCCAGCAGCTTCTCGGCGAACTATGGCTACACCTTC.

V is TRBV5-5 and J is TRBJ1-1; TRBD1 matches 10 bases. The V gene end was trimmed by 1 base and the J gene end by 5 bases; junction bases not matched to a gene: 17. Germline V CDR1 and CDR2: SGHKS, YYEKEE (reference sequence). The CDR3 loop spans 19 amino acids. CDR3: CASSLKGTATGGAGTEAFF. In DNA form, the CDR3 reads TGTGCCAGCAGCTTGAAGGGGACGGCGACAGGGGGCGCCGGGACTGAAGCTTTCTTT.

This clone was recorded a few times. The chain is built from TRBV5-1 and TRBJ2-1; D gene uncertain. In germline, CDR1 is SGHRS, CDR2 YFSETQ. This CDR3 contains 17 residues. Trimming pared 4 bases from V and 0 bases from J, leaving 17 bases between. The CDR3 spells CASSSPSAVSSYNEQFF. The CDR3 nucleotides are TGCGCCAGCAGCAGTCCCTCTGCGGTCAGCTCCTACAATGAGCAGTTCTTC.

This chain uses TRBV25-1 with TRBJ1-2, with D unclear. Trimming cost V 0 bases and J 4 bases, with 6 bases left between them. CDR1 is MGHDK, CDR2 SYGVNS, per germline. CDR3 length: 13 amino acids. The CDR3 DNA is TGTGCCAGCAGTGAATATTTAGGCTATGGCTACACCTTC. Protein product: CASSEYLGYGYTF.

The chain links TRBV7-3 to TRBJ2-1, with TRBD2 matching 9 bases. This CDR3 contains 15 residues. The germline V gene encodes CDR1 SGHTA and CDR2 FQGTGA. With V trimmed by 3 bases and J by 0 bases, 0 bases remained unmatched. The CDR3 coding sequence is TGTGCCAGCAGCTTTAGCGGGGGCTCCTACAATGAGCAGTTCTTC. Its protein is CASSFSGGSYNEQFF.

J is TRBJ2-1 and V is TRBV2; D not resolved. The CDR3 has 13 amino acids. Trimming removed 7 bases from V and 0 bases from J, with 7 bases in between. Germline lookup yields CDR1 SNHLY and CDR2 FYNNEI. Here the CDR3 DNA reads TGTGCCAGCACCTGGTCCTCCTACAATGAGCAGTTCTTC. It translates to CASTWSSYNEQFF.

The rearrangement links TRBV9 to TRBJ2-2, with D tentatively TRBD1 (5 bases). The V end lost 0 bases, the J end lost 7 bases, and 10 bases lay between the germline ends. CDR1 is SGDLS and CDR2 is YYNGEE in the germline V gene. This CDR3 comprises 14 residues. CDR3 protein: CASSVETARGELFF. Written as DNA, the CDR3 is TGTGCCAGCAGCGTAGAGACAGCTCGCGGGGAGCTGTTTTTT.

This clone was counted a single time. This chain links TRBV6-5 with TRBJ2-7; TRBD1 matches 9 bases. The CDR3 runs 13 residues. Germline CDR1 and CDR2: MNHEY and SVGAGI. Trimming took 6 bases from V and 6 from J; bases not matched to a gene: 6. The CDR3 nucleotides are TGTGCCAGCAGCCGCGACAGGGGGGGCGAGCAGTACGTC. Translated, it gives CASSRDRGGEQYV.

The chain is built from TRBV5-3 and TRBJ1-5; 8 bases line up with TRBD1. TRBV5-3 is designated an ORF whose function remains uncertain. The length of the CDR3 is 18 residues. V trimming: 5 bases; J trimming: 2 bases; junction bases outside the gene matches: 15. The CDR3 bases are TGTGCCAGAAGGGAGGGGACCCCACAGGGGGATGGCAATCAGCCCCAGCATTTT. Translation gives CARREGTPQGDGNQPQHF.

The chain has TRBV9 and TRBJ2-1; D might be TRBD2 (6 bases). This CDR3 region has 16 residues. The V end was cut by 4 bases, the J end by 5 bases, with 19 bases between. Germline loops: CDR1 SGDLS, CDR2 YYNGEE. This CDR3 is CASSKSGTHTDNEQFF. CDR3 bases: TGTGCCAGCAGCAAATCCGGGACTCACACCGACAATGAGCAGTTCTTC.

V is TRBV19 and J is TRBJ2-3; 9 bases map to TRBD2. The CDR3 contains 15 residues. In germline, CDR1 is LNHDA, CDR2 SQIVND (reference sequence). Trimming removed 4 bases from V and 4 bases from J; junction bases left unmatched: 6. CDR3 residues: CASSTGLAGPDTQYF. The CDR3 DNA reads TGTGCCAGTAGTACCGGGCTAGCGGGGCCAGATACGCAGTATTTT.

CDR3 in amino acids: CATSWTGDRETQYF. DNA of the CDR3: TGTGCCACCAGTTGGACAGGGGATCGAGAGACCCAGTACTTC. This chain uses TRBV24-1 with TRBJ2-5, with TRBD1 matching over 9 bases. Germline V gene sequence: CDR1 KGHDR, CDR2 SFDVKD. Losses at the gene ends were 6 bases for V and 4 bases for J; bases not matched to a gene: 5. This CDR3 spans 14 amino acids.

V gene TRBV2 combines with J gene TRBJ1-1; D gene ambiguous. The CDR3 length is 13 residues. V was shortened by 2 bases and J by 2 bases, with 6 bases between the two germline ends. CDR1 is SNHLY and CDR2 is FYNNEI in the germline V gene. In DNA, the CDR3 is TGTGCCAGCAGTGAATATAGAAACACTGAAGCTTTCTTT. Encoded protein: CASSEYRNTEAFF.